This T cell receptor (beta chain) derives from a study of T cells in Graves' hyperthyroidism and ophthalmopathy. What was amplified from RNA transcripts were TCR beta CDR3 regions. HTBI primers drove first-round RT-PCR of the TCR CDR3. TCRdb re-called the multiplex PCR reads through MiXCR, storing one row per CDR3 protein. This table holds 550,000 to 700,000 distinct CDR3 sequences, about half found once. V trimming: 6 bases; J trimming: 1 base; junction bases outside the gene matches: 8. The CDR3 totals 16 residues. Per germline, CDR1 MDHEN and CDR2 SYDVKM. The V and J genes are TRBV28 and TRBJ2-7, with 11 bases matching TRBD2. Sequencing was carried out using peripheral blood or thyroid tissue (not recorded which). This TCR was recovered from an adult woman with Graves' disease, either hyperthyroidism or ophthalmopathy (not recorded which). For the CDR3, the DNA is TGTGCCAGCAGACCGACTACTAGCGGGAGATCCTACGAGCAGTACTTC. As protein: CASRPTTSGRSYEQYF.